The 17 T cell receptor beta chains in this list originate from one sample, sequenced in a study of cytomegalovirus exposure and HLA in healthy donors. PCR amplification relied on 60 Vbeta primers (plus 13 Jbeta primers). Generated by immunoSEQ multiplex PCR, the TCRdb table keeps only in-frame clones and is missing some. The sample holds about 200,000 clones, around 76% seen once. Sequencing was done on a sample of PBMCs. The receptors were gathered from a man between 35 and 55 years old in good health and CMV-seropositive.

This clone was counted between two and nine times. V gene TRBV20-1 combines with J gene TRBJ2-7; unclear D gene. The CDR3 covers 11 residues. With 6 bases removed from V and 5 bases from J, the gap between germline ends came to 11 bases. In germline, CDR1 is DFQATT, CDR2 SNEGSKA (reference sequence). CDR3 sequence: CSAPGPDEQYF. Here the CDR3 DNA reads TGCAGTGCCCCGGGTCCGGACGAGCAGTACTTC.

J is TRBJ1-2 and V is TRBV6-5; 7 bases agree with TRBD1. Losses at the gene ends were 5 bases for V and 5 bases for J; bases not matched to a gene: 5. Looked up from germline, CDR1 is MNHEY and CDR2 is SVGAGI. The CDR3 sequence is 13 residues long. CDR3 sequence: CASSKGQYYGYTF. The CDR3 DNA reads TGTGCCAGCAGTAAGGGACAGTATTATGGCTACACCTTC.

V and J are TRBV10-2 and TRBJ2-7, with a possible D match to TRBD1 (6 bases). From germline, CDR1 is WSHSY and CDR2 SAAADI. This CDR3 is 16 amino acids long. V was cut by 7 bases and J by 0 bases, with 19 bases left in between. The CDR3 nucleotides are TGCGCCAGCACCGAACGGTGGGGGCTTAGCTCCTACGAGCAGTACTTC. Protein sequence: CASTERWGLSSYEQYF.

V gene TRBV2 combines with J gene TRBJ2-7; the D gene is possibly TRBD1 (6 bases). The germline V gene encodes CDR1 SNHLY and CDR2 FYNNEI. Trimming took off 4 bases at V and 6 bases at J, with 16 bases between the two ends. This CDR3 contains 14 residues. The CDR3 nucleotides read TGTGCCAGCAGTGGAAGCCGGGACAAAGGCGAGCAGTACTTC. This encodes CASSGSRDKGEQYF.

This clone was counted once. The CDR3 loop is CASSPTGGGEQYV. Here the CDR3 DNA reads TGTGCCAGCTCGCCAACAGGGGGCGGCGAGCAGTACGTC. The chain is built from TRBV18 and TRBJ2-7; 9 bases agree with TRBD1. V trimming: 6 bases; J trimming: 6 bases; junction bases outside the gene matches: 6. Germline V gene lookup returns CDR1 KGHSH and CDR2 LQKENI. This CDR3 has 13 residues.

The CDR3 here is CASSALQAFRNTGELFF. The CDR3 coding sequence is TGTGCCAGCAGCGCGTTACAGGCGTTTAGGAACACCGGGGAGCTGTTTTTT. The chain has TRBV5-6 and TRBJ2-2, with a tentative D call TRBD1 (5 bases). Trimming cost V 4 bases and J 1 base, with 17 bases left between them. CDR3 length: 17 residues. Per the germline V gene, CDR1 is SGHDT and CDR2 is YYEEEE.

Points on this clone: Additional DNA sequences in this sample encode the identical CDR3. The chain is built from TRBV27 and TRBJ1-5; D perhaps matches TRBD1 (5 bases). V was clipped by 0 bases and J by 2 bases, with 8 bases between them. This CDR3 is built from 15 residues. Germline CDR1 reads MNHEY; CDR2 reads SMNVEV (reference sequence). CDR3 protein: CASSLSAGGNQPQHF. The CDR3 DNA reads as TGTGCCAGCAGTTTATCGGCGGGGGGCAATCAGCCCCAGCATTTT.

The chain joins TRBV10-2 to TRBJ1-2, with 10 bases fitting TRBD1. Unmatched junction bases numbered 12, after V lost 6 bases and J lost 2 bases. This CDR3 is 17 amino acids long. Germline values: CDR1 WSHSY, CDR2 SAAADI. The CDR3 protein is CASSGSQGQGGNYGYTF. The CDR3 DNA reads TGCGCCAGCAGCGGCTCGCAAGGACAGGGGGGGAACTATGGCTACACCTTC.

The V call is TRBV2, the J call TRBJ2-1; D gene uncertain. Germline assignment: CDR1 SNHLY and CDR2 FYNNEI. There are 12 residues in the CDR3. V gave up 0 bases and J gave up 9 bases, with 6 bases separating them. The DNA of the CDR3 is TGTGCCAGCAGTGAAGCCTCCGTTGAGCAGTTCTTC. Translated, it gives CASSEASVEQFF.

This chain uses TRBV19 with TRBJ1-3; D remains ambiguous. CDR1 LNHDA and CDR2 SQIVND come from the germline V gene (reference sequence). V lost 8 bases and J lost 0, with 14 bases in between. CDR3 length equals 15 residues. CDR3 bases: TGTGCCAGTGGAGGGCAGGCCAACTCTGGAAACACCATATATTTT. Protein product: CASGGQANSGNTIYF.

The genes are TRBV9 and TRBJ2-1, with TRBD2 identical over 11 bases. The germline V gene encodes CDR1 SGDLS and CDR2 YYNGEE. V gave up 3 bases and J gave up 7 bases; unmatched junction bases: 9. CDR3 length: 16 residues. This CDR3 is CASSGYSGRAGNEQFF. As DNA, the CDR3 is TGTGCCAGCAGCGGATATAGCGGGAGGGCCGGGAATGAGCAGTTCTTC.

By sample fraction, this clone is medium-sized. The chain is built from TRBV29-1 and TRBJ2-1; the match to TRBD2 covers 13 bases. This CDR3 comprises 15 residues. Germline-derived CDR1 and CDR2 are SQVTM and ANQGSEA. V dropped 2 bases and J dropped 9; count of bases not matched to a gene: 7. CDR3 nucleotide sequence: TGCAGCGTTGAAAAGGGACTAGCGGGATCTACTGAGCAGTTCTTC. Translated, it gives CSVEKGLAGSTEQFF.

The J gene is TRBJ1-1, the V gene TRBV21-1. TRBV21-1 is annotated as a pseudogene. The CDR3 extends over 8 amino acids. The CDR3 sequence is CASSKPPF. DNA for the CDR3: TGTGCCAGCAGCAAACCCCCTTTT.

The chain couples TRBV5-1 to TRBJ1-4; a weak D match, TRBD1 (5 bases). V was shortened by 1 base and J by 3 bases, with 13 bases between the two germline ends. Germline CDR1 reads SGHRS; CDR2 reads YFSETQ. The CDR3 is 16 amino acids. The CDR3 loop reads CASSLFGAAANEKLFF. The DNA for the CDR3 is TGCGCCAGCAGCTTGTTTGGGGCGGCAGCTAATGAAAAACTGTTTTTT. Full variable domain (outside the CDR3, taken from reference TRBV5-1 and TRBJ1-4): KAGVTQTPRYLIKTRGQQVTLSCSPISGHRSVSWYQQTPGQGLQFLFEYFSETQRNKGNFPGRFSGRQFSNSRSEMNVSTLELGDSALYLCASSLFGAAANEKLFFGSGTQLSVL.

The chain combines TRBV5-1 with TRBJ1-2, with TRBD1 matching over 11 bases. V shed 0 bases and J 4 bases; nucleotides not matched to a gene: 2. CDR1 is SGHRS, CDR2 YFSETQ, per germline. The CDR3 extends over 15 amino acids. The CDR3 loop is CASSLGTGGLYGYTF. CDR3 DNA: TGCGCCAGCAGCTTGGGGACAGGGGGCCTCTATGGCTACACCTTC.

This rearrangement joins TRBV27 to TRBJ1-2; possibly TRBD1 for D (5 bases). V shed 7 bases and J shed 4 bases, with 25 bases lying between them. The CDR3 has 17 residues. Looked up from germline, CDR1 is MNHEY and CDR2 is SMNVEV (reference sequence). The CDR3 spells CASNSLGKGSGAYGYTF. DNA for the CDR3: TGTGCCAGCAACAGTTTGGGCAAGGGGTCCGGAGCCTATGGCTACACCTTC.

This clone was picked up one time. The chain employs TRBV6-1 and TRBJ2-3; 13 nucleotides align to TRBD2. CDR3 size: 15 residues. V lost 6 bases to trimming and J lost 3 bases; unmatched junction nucleotides: 3. In germline, CDR1 is MNHNS, CDR2 SASEGT. The CDR3 here is CASRTTSGGTDTQYF. CDR3 bases: TGTGCCAGCAGGACGACTAGCGGGGGGACAGATACGCAGTATTTT.